This record covers a single T cell receptor (beta chain). Its antigen remains unknown. Clones were read by immunoSEQ multiplex PCR, and TCRdb kept only the in-frame ones, dropping some. The profile shows more than 110,000 clones, around 82% of them singletons. This entry comes from a study of cytotoxic CD8 clonotypes in ibrutinib-treated CLL. Study-level information: Among responders, roughly 24 were partial and 2 complete; after median roughly 66 months, around 15 stayed remitted and 12 progressed. Study-wide results and caveats: Sustained-remission patients were sampled at different times than progressing patients were. Clonality went up at the time of ibrutinib response, stayed stable in sustained remission, and later dropped back toward its baseline level at progression. Public clonotypes, found uncommonly, either contracted or stayed stable on treatment.

V was clipped by 4 bases and J by 10 bases; unmatched bases: 11. The CDR3 runs to 16 residues. Germline values: CDR1 KGHSH, CDR2 LQKENI. The input for sequencing was PBMCs, taken after 36 months of ibrutinib treatment. The chain joins TRBV18 to TRBJ1-6, with 9 bases fitting TRBD1. This clonotype was sampled from a human donor with chronic lymphocytic leukemia. The CDR3 nucleotides are TGTGCCAGCTCACTCCGGTCCGGGACAGGGACCTCACCCCTCCACTTT. It yields the protein CASSLRSGTGTSPLHF.